Below are 19 T cell receptor beta chains sequenced from a single sample in a study of T cell responses to AZD1222 COVID-19 vaccine. Profiling relied on immunoSEQ multiplex PCR, and the TCRdb table lists in-frame clones only, not all of them. This repertoire shows about 48,000 clones, just over 85% found once; its top ten account for 5.5% to 8%. Material: peripheral blood, obtained 28 days after the second AZD1222 dose. Source of these receptors: an adult who received the AZD1222 COVID-19 vaccine.

The chain combines TRBV21-1 with TRBJ2-5; TRBD2, the D gene given by the table, was not confirmed from the DNA. TRBV21-1 is reported as a pseudogene. This CDR3 contains 16 residues. The DNA of the CDR3 is TGTGCCAGCAGCAAGGCCGCGGGAGGGCCGCGTGGGACCCAGTACTTC. Its protein is CASSKAAGGPRGTQYF.

This chain links TRBV7-2 with TRBJ2-3; 8 bases match TRBD2. This CDR3 is 15 amino acids long. Germline CDR1 and CDR2: SGHTA and FQGNSA. With 2 bases clipped from V and 1 base from J, the junction kept 2 bases outside the gene matches. DNA of the CDR3: TGTGCCAGCAGCTTACAAGCGGGAGGCACAGATACGCAGTATTTT. Translating it yields CASSLQAGGTDTQYF.

The rearrangement joins TRBV28 to TRBJ2-7; D is unresolved. The CDR3 loop spans 12 amino acids. The germline V gene encodes CDR1 MDHEN and CDR2 SYDVKM. V was cut by 4 bases and J by 2 bases, with 6 bases left in between. CDR3 DNA: TGTGCCAGCAGTTCGGCAGCCTACGAGCAGTACTTC. It yields the protein CASSSAAYEQYF.

This chain connects TRBV5-6 to TRBJ2-7; D possibly uses TRBD1 or TRBD2 (6 bases each). CDR1 is SGHDT, CDR2 YYEEEE, per germline. The CDR3 contains 16 residues. V dropped 0 bases and J dropped 3 bases, with 16 bases sitting between them. The CDR3 DNA reads as TGTGCCAGCAGCTTGGCTACCGGGGGCGGAATCTACGAGCAGTACTTC. The encoded protein is CASSLATGGGIYEQYF. Drawing the rest from reference TRBV5-6 and TRBJ2-7, the complete variable domain is DAGVTQSPTHLIKTRGQQVTLRCSPKSGHDTVSWYQQALGQGPQFIFQYYEEEERQRGNFPDRFSGHQFPNYSSELNVNALLLGDSALYLCASSLATGGGIYEQYFGPGTRLTVT.

The chain combines TRBV7-2 with TRBJ2-1; D is unclear. Germline CDR1 and CDR2: SGHTA and FQGNSA. With 5 bases removed from V and 0 bases from J, the gap between germline ends came to 8 bases. CDR3 length: 14 amino acids. CDR3 region: CASSPRTSYNEQFF. In DNA, the CDR3 is TGTGCCAGCAGCCCCCGGACCTCCTACAATGAGCAGTTCTTC.

The genes are TRBV2 and TRBJ2-1; 7 bases agree with TRBD2. V was clipped by 6 bases and J by 0 bases; unmatched bases: 2. The CDR3 totals 14 residues. From germline, CDR1 is SNHLY and CDR2 FYNNEI. The chain's CDR3 is CASRRESSYNEQFF. The CDR3 region has the DNA TGTGCCAGCAGGCGGGAGAGCTCCTACAATGAGCAGTTCTTC.

The chain is built from TRBV6-5 and TRBJ2-7; D is perhaps TRBD2 (7 bases). V dropped 1 base and J dropped 2 bases, with 9 bases sitting between them. The CDR3 runs 14 residues. CDR1 is MNHEY, CDR2 SVGAGI, per germline. The CDR3 DNA reads as TGTGCCAGCAGTTACTTCGGGGGGCCCTACGAGCAGTACTTC. The encoded protein is CASSYFGGPYEQYF.

This chain uses TRBV11-2 with TRBJ1-2, with a tentative D call TRBD1 (6 bases). The length of the CDR3 is 15 residues. In germline, CDR1 is SGHAT, CDR2 FQNNGV. Trimming removed 5 bases from V and 1 base from J, with 14 bases in between. As DNA, the CDR3 is TGTGCCAGCAGCCCAGGGACAATCAATAACTATGGCTACACCTTC. Amino acids: CASSPGTINNYGYTF.

The chain couples TRBV6-5 to TRBJ1-2; 8 bases match TRBD1. Germline CDR1 MNHEY, CDR2 SVGAGI. This CDR3 spans 15 amino acids. V shed 2 bases and J 8 bases; nucleotides not matched to a gene: 10. CDR3 sequence reads: CASSYPGQGEWGYTF. The CDR3 coding sequence is TGTGCCAGCAGTTACCCCGGACAGGGAGAATGGGGCTACACCTTC.

The chain combines TRBV6-5 with TRBJ1-2; the match to TRBD1 covers 7 bases. CDR1 is MNHEY, CDR2 SVGAGI, per germline. The CDR3 is 14 amino acids. The V segment lost 2 bases and the J segment 4 bases; nucleotides outside the gene matches: 4. The CDR3 DNA reads TGTGCCAGCAGTTACCAGGGGGAGATCTATGGCTACACCTTC. Its translation is CASSYQGEIYGYTF.

CDR3 in DNA: TGTGCCAGCAGCCATCCTAGCAGCAATGAGCAGTTCTTC. Amino acids: CASSHPSSNEQFF. This chain joins TRBV4-2 and TRBJ2-1, with D possibly being TRBD2 (5 bases). Germline loops: CDR1 LGHNA, CDR2 YNFKEQ. The CDR3 totals 13 residues. The V gene lost 3 bases and the J gene lost 6 bases, with 9 bases spanning the gap.

The chain employs TRBV5-4 and TRBJ2-7; D perhaps matches TRBD2 (7 bases). Germline-derived CDR1 and CDR2 are SGHNT and YYREEE (reference sequence). V dropped 0 bases and J dropped 0 bases, with 16 bases sitting between them. The CDR3 contains 17 residues. As DNA, the CDR3 is TGTGCCAGCAGCTTGGTGGGGGGCCTAGCGGCCTCCTACGAGCAGTACTTC. This sequence encodes CASSLVGGLAASYEQYF.

The V and J genes are TRBV14 and TRBJ2-2; possible D gene TRBD2, 5 bases. From germline, CDR1 is SGHDN and CDR2 FVKESK. This CDR3 spans 15 amino acids. Trimming cost V 3 bases and J 3 bases, with 11 bases left between them. The CDR3 reads CASSHRTLYTGELFF. The CDR3 region has the DNA TGTGCCAGCAGCCACCGGACTTTATACACCGGGGAGCTGTTTTTT.

Only one count was recorded for this clone. The chain combines TRBV7-3 with TRBJ2-1; D may correspond to TRBD1 or TRBD2 (5 bases each). Germline CDR1 is SGHTA and CDR2 is FQGTGA. This CDR3 is 15 amino acids long. The ends were cut back, 5 bases at V and 0 bases at J, with 11 bases in the middle. The CDR3 protein is CASSPQRGSYNEQFF. DNA of the CDR3: TGTGCCAGCAGCCCCCAGAGGGGCTCCTACAATGAGCAGTTCTTC.

The chain couples TRBV9 to TRBJ2-3; 7 nucleotides align to TRBD1. The V gene end was trimmed by 0 bases and the J gene end by 0 bases; junction bases not matched to a gene: 4. Germline values: CDR1 SGDLS, CDR2 YYNGEE. The CDR3 consists of 16 residues. The CDR3 loop reads CASSVVGQISTDTQYF. Written as DNA, the CDR3 is TGTGCCAGCAGCGTAGTGGGACAGATAAGCACAGATACGCAGTATTTT.

The chain is built from TRBV5-1 and TRBJ1-4; D not resolved. V gave up 0 bases and J gave up 11 bases, with 8 bases separating them. Germline V CDR1 and CDR2: SGHRS, YFSETQ. This CDR3 has 12 amino acids. This CDR3 is CASSLEEAKLFF. The CDR3 DNA sequence: TGCGCCAGCAGCTTGGAAGAGGCTAAACTGTTTTTT.

The chain couples TRBV27 to TRBJ2-7; TRBD1 or TRBD2 may be the D gene (6 bases each). The CDR3 totals 14 residues. Germline lookup yields CDR1 MNHEY and CDR2 SMNVEV (reference sequence). Between the trimmed V and J ends, which lost 6 bases and 3 bases, there was a span of 15 bases. The CDR3 loop reads CASSLTGRFYEQYF. The CDR3 coding sequence is TGTGCCAGCAGCCTTACAGGGAGGTTCTACGAGCAGTACTTC.

V gene TRBV15 combines with J gene TRBJ1-2; D perhaps matches TRBD1 (6 bases). In germline, CDR1 is LNHNV, CDR2 YYDKDF (reference sequence). Trimming took 7 bases from V and 7 from J, leaving 16 bases between them. This CDR3 has 13 amino acids. CDR3 residues: CATKIQGMGGYTF. The CDR3 DNA reads as TGTGCCACCAAGATACAGGGCATGGGTGGCTACACCTTC.

This CDR3 reads CASGHRGYNSPLHF. CDR3 nucleotide sequence: TGTGCCAGCGGCCACAGGGGTTATAATTCACCCCTCCACTTT. The genes are TRBV2 and TRBJ1-6; 7 bases agree with TRBD1. The V segment lost 8 bases and the J segment 4 bases; nucleotides outside the gene matches: 5. Germline V gives CDR1 SNHLY, CDR2 FYNNEI. The CDR3 has 14 residues.